This T cell receptor beta chain appears in the sequencing data of a study of control samples from healthy donors and cancer patients. Some clones are missing from TCRdb's copy, which holds only in-frame ones; the method was immunoSEQ multiplex PCR. The sample includes about 95,000 clones, about nine tenths of them seen just once. Germline CDR1 SGHKS, CDR2 YYEKEE (reference sequence). The V gene lost 2 bases and the J gene lost 0 bases, with 12 bases spanning the gap. The CDR3 totals 16 residues. This sequence joins TRBV5-5 and TRBJ1-5; D possibly corresponds to TRBD1 (5 bases). The sample was blood. The TCR sequence derives from a woman younger than 45 in good health. DNA for the CDR3: TGTGCCAGCAGCTTTGGTCCAGGGATTAGCAATCAGCCCCAGCATTTT. As protein: CASSFGPGISNQPQHF.